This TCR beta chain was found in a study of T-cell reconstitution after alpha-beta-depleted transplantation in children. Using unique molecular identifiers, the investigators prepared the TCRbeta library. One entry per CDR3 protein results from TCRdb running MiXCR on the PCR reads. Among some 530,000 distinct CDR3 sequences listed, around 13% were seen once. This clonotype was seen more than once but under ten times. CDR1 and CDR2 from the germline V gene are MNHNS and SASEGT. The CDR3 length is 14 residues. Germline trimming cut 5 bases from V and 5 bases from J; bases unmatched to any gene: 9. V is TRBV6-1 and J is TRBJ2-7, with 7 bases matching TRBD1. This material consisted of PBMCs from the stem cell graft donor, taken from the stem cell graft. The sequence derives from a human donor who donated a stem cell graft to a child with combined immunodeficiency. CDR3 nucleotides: TGTGCCAGCAGTCATTCTGACAGGGCCCACGAGCAGTACTTC. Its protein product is CASSHSDRAHEQYF.